The 14 T cell receptor beta chains listed next were all sequenced from one sample in a study of shared clonotypes between healthy human individuals. The table came from immunoSEQ multiplex PCR; TCRdb's copy has only in-frame clones and leaves some out. The sample shows around 700,000 clones, around 72% of them seen only once. The sequencing input was memory CD4+ T cells sorted from blood. As for subset: CD45RA-negative fraction. The receptors originated from a woman in her thirties in good health.

J is TRBJ2-7 and V is TRBV7-8; perhaps TRBD2 as D (6 bases). The CDR3 has 16 residues. The V gene lost 5 bases and the J gene lost 6 bases, with 23 bases spanning the gap. Per the germline V gene, CDR1 is SGHVS and CDR2 is FQNEAQ. The CDR3 bases are TGTGCCAGCAGCCCCTACCGGGACCCGAAGGAGGGCGAGCAGTACTTC. Protein sequence: CASSPYRDPKEGEQYF.

The rearrangement links TRBV25-1 to TRBJ2-5; possible D gene TRBD1, 6 bases. The V and J ends lost 4 bases and 2 bases respectively, with 11 bases between them. Germline CDR1 MGHDK, CDR2 SYGVNS. The length of the CDR3 is 14 residues. This CDR3 reads CASSGQAPQETQYF. The DNA of the CDR3 is TGTGCCAGCAGTGGACAGGCCCCTCAAGAGACCCAGTACTTC.

The genes are TRBV27 and TRBJ1-3; D remains unclear. V was pared by 7 bases and J by 7 bases, with 17 bases between. The CDR3 totals 14 residues. Germline CDR1 MNHEY, CDR2 SMNVEV (reference sequence). Here the CDR3 reads CASKEGFSGNTIYF. In nucleotides, the CDR3 is TGTGCCAGCAAGGAGGGTTTTAGCGGCAACACCATATATTTT.

This sequence joins TRBV28 and TRBJ2-2; 7 nucleotides align to TRBD2. CDR1 is MDHEN, CDR2 SYDVKM, per germline. V lost 5 bases to trimming and J lost 6 bases; unmatched junction nucleotides: 9. The CDR3 is 15 residues long. The DNA of the CDR3 is TGTGCCAGCAGTGGGCCAGGACTAGACGCCGGGGAGCTGTTTTTT. Translated, it gives CASSGPGLDAGELFF.

The chain carries TRBV28 and TRBJ2-5, with D unclear. The CDR3 length is 15 residues. V was trimmed by 2 bases and J by 3 bases, leaving 13 bases between them. Germline V gene sequence: CDR1 MDHEN, CDR2 SYDVKM. CDR3 loop: CASSLVGIGKETQYF. In DNA form, the CDR3 reads TGTGCCAGCAGTTTAGTAGGGATCGGCAAAGAGACCCAGTACTTC.

The V call is TRBV5-1, the J call TRBJ1-2; D remains ambiguous. Germline assignment: CDR1 SGHRS and CDR2 YFSETQ. The CDR3 covers 14 residues. V was shortened by 2 bases and J by 0 bases, with 8 bases between the two germline ends. CDR3 loop: CASSFGVANYGYTF. The CDR3, as DNA: TGCGCCAGCAGCTTCGGGGTGGCTAACTATGGCTACACCTTC.

The chain carries TRBV19 and TRBJ2-3; the D gene is possibly TRBD2 (6 bases). This CDR3 is built from 15 residues. CDR1 and CDR2 (germline): LNHDA, SQIVND (reference sequence). The V gene lost 3 bases and the J gene lost 3 bases, with 13 bases spanning the gap. The CDR3 region is CASSIGGIGTDTQYF. The CDR3 coding sequence is TGTGCCAGTAGTATTGGAGGGATTGGGACAGATACGCAGTATTTT.

The chain couples TRBV6-5 to TRBJ2-5; no clear D gene. Germline-derived CDR1 and CDR2 are MNHEY and SVGAGI. The CDR3 has 11 residues. The V and J ends lost 4 bases and 8 bases respectively, with 8 bases between them. The CDR3 loop reads CASSSIGTQYF. As DNA, the CDR3 is TGTGCCAGCAGTTCGATAGGTACCCAGTACTTC.

This rearrangement joins TRBV14 to TRBJ2-1; D possibly matches TRBD1 or TRBD2 (6 bases each). Trimming pared 0 bases from V and 2 bases from J, leaving 11 bases between. CDR3 length equals 16 residues. CDR1 is SGHDN, CDR2 FVKESK, per germline. CDR3 sequence: CASSQERDTTYNEQFF. CDR3 in DNA: TGTGCCAGCAGCCAAGAGCGGGACACTACCTACAATGAGCAGTTCTTC.

The chain combines TRBV5-6 with TRBJ2-5, with D possibly being TRBD1 or TRBD2 (5 bases each). The CDR3 is 15 residues long. The V and J ends lost 4 bases and 5 bases respectively, with 18 bases between them. Germline CDR1 is SGHDT and CDR2 is YYEEEE. As DNA, the CDR3 is TGTGCCAGCAGCCCCTACGGGACCCGGAAGGAGACCCAGTACTTC. Protein product: CASSPYGTRKETQYF. Drawing the rest from reference TRBV5-6 and TRBJ2-5, the complete variable domain is DAGVTQSPTHLIKTRGQQVTLRCSPKSGHDTVSWYQQALGQGPQFIFQYYEEEERQRGNFPDRFSGHQFPNYSSELNVNALLLGDSALYLCASSPYGTRKETQYFGPGTRLLVL.

V gene TRBV7-2 combines with J gene TRBJ2-3; D ambiguous. The germline gives CDR1 SGHTA, CDR2 FQGNSA. V was trimmed by 2 bases and J by 0 bases, leaving 12 bases between them. This CDR3 spans 16 amino acids. The CDR3 reads CASSLKSASSTDTQYF. For the CDR3, the DNA is TGTGCCAGCAGCTTAAAAAGCGCCTCTAGCACAGATACGCAGTATTTT.

CDR3 region: CASLGGRYEQYF. The CDR3 region has the DNA TGTGCCAGCCTAGGCGGACGCTACGAGCAGTACTTC. The chain recombines TRBV21-1 with TRBJ2-7. TRBV21-1 constitutes a pseudogene. CDR3 length: 12 amino acids.

V usage is TRBV13 and J usage is TRBJ1-1, with D uncertain. The germline gives CDR1 PRHDT, CDR2 FYEKMQ (reference sequence). This CDR3 has 10 residues. Trimming stripped 3 bases from V and 5 bases from J, with 1 base between. As DNA, the CDR3 is TGTGCCAGCAGCTTTACTGAAGCTTTCTTT. As protein: CASSFTEAFF.

As to this clone: Compared with germline, one end of the junction differs, possibly owing to a read error. This sequence joins TRBV2 and TRBJ2-7, with D tentatively TRBD1 (7 bases). Germline CDR1 and CDR2: SNHLY and FYNNEI. CDR3 length: 14 amino acids. CDR3 in amino acids: CASSGGTASKRRVF. CDR3 DNA: TGTGCCAGCAGTGGCGGGACAGCCAGTAAACGGAGGGTCTTC.